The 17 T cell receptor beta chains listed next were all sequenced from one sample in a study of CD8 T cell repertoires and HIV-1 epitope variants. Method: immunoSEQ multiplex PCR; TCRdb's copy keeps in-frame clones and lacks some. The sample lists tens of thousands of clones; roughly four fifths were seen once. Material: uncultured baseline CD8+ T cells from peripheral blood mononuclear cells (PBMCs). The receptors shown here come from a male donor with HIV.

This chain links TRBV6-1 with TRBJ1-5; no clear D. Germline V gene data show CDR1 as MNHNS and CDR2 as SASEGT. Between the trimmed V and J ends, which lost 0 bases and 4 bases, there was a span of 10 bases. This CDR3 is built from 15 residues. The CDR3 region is CASSEARSINQPQHF. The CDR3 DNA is TGTGCCAGCAGTGAAGCCCGGAGTATAAATCAGCCCCAGCATTTT.

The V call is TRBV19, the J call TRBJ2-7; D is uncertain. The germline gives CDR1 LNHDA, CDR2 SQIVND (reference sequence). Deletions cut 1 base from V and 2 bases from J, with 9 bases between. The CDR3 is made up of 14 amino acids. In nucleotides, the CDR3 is TGTGCCAGTAGTATAGGACACCTAACCTACGAGCAGTACTTC. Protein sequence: CASSIGHLTYEQYF.

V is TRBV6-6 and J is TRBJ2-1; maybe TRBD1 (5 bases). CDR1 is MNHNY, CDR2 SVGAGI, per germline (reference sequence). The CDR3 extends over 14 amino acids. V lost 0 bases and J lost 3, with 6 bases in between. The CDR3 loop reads CASSYSQGYNEQFF. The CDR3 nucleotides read TGTGCCAGCAGTTACTCCCAGGGCTACAATGAGCAGTTCTTC.

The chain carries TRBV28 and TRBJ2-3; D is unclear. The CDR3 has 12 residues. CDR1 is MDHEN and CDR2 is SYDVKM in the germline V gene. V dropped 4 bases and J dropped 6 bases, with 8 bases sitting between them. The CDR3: CASSSQSDTQYF. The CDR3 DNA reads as TGTGCCAGCAGTTCTCAATCGGATACGCAGTATTTT.

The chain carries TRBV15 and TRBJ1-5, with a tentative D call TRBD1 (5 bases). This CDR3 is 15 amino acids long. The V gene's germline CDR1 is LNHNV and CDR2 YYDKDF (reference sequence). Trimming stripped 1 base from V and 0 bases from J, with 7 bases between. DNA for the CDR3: TGTGCCACCAGCAGAGGCAGGGATAGCAATCAGCCCCAGCATTTT. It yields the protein CATSRGRDSNQPQHF. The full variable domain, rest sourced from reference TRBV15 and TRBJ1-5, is DAMVIQNPRYQVTQFGKPVTLSCSQTLNHNVMYWYQQKSSQAPKLLFHYYDKDFNNEADTPDNFQSRRPNTSFCFLDIRSPGLGDTAMYLCATSRGRDSNQPQHFGDGTRLSIL.

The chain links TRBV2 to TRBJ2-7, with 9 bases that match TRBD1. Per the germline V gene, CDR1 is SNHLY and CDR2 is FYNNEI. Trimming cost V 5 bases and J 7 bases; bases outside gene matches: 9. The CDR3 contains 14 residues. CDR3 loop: CASSKGQGPREQYF. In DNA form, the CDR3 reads TGTGCCAGCAGTAAGGGACAGGGTCCTAGGGAGCAGTACTTC.

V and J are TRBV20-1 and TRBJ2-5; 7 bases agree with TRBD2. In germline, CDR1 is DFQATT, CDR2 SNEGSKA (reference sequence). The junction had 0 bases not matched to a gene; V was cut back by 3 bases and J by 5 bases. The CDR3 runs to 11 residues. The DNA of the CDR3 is TGCAGTGCTAGGCGGGAGGAGACCCAGTACTTC. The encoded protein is CSARREETQYF.

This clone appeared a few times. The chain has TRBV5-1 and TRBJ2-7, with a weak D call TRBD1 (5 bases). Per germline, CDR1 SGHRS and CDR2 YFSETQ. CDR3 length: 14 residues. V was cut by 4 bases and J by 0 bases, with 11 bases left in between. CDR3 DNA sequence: TGCGCCAGCAGCACGCAGGGTAACTCCTACGAGCAGTACTTC. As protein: CASSTQGNSYEQYF.

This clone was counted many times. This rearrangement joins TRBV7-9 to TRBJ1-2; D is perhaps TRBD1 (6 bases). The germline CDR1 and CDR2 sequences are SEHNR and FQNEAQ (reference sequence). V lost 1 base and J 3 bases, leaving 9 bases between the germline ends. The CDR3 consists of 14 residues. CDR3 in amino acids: CASSLGAGDYGYTF. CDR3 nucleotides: TGTGCCAGCAGCTTAGGGGCAGGGGACTATGGCTACACCTTC. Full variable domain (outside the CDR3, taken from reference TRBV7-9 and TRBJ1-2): DTGVSQNPRHKITKRGQNVTFRCDPISEHNRLYWYRQTLGQGPEFLTYFQNEAQLEKSRLLSDRFSAERPKGSFSTLEIQRTEQGDSAMYLCASSLGAGDYGYTFGSGTRLTVV.

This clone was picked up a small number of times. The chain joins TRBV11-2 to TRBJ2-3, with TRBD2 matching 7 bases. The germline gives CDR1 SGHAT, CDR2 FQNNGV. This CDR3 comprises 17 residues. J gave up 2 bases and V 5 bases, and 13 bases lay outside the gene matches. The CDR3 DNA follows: TGTGCCAGCAGCCCCGGGGATCAGCGGGGCCCCACAGATACGCAGTATTTT. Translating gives CASSPGDQRGPTDTQYF.

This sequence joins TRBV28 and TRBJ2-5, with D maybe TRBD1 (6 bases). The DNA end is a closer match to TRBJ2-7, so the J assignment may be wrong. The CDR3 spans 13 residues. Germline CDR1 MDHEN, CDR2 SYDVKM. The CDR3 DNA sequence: TGTGCCAGCAGTTTGGACAGCTCCTACGAGCAGTACTTC. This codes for CASSLDSSYEQYF.

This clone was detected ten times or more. The CDR3 sequence: CASSLYPQDINYGYTF. The CDR3 region has the DNA TGTGCCAGCAGCTTGTACCCCCAGGATATTAACTATGGCTACACCTTC. V is TRBV5-6 and J is TRBJ1-2; D gene ambiguous. The CDR3 is 16 residues long. CDR1 and CDR2 (germline): SGHDT, YYEEEE. Between the trimmed V and J ends, which lost 1 base and 1 base, there was a span of 14 bases. Complete variable domain (other parts from reference TRBV5-6 and TRBJ1-2): DAGVTQSPTHLIKTRGQQVTLRCSPKSGHDTVSWYQQALGQGPQFIFQYYEEEERQRGNFPDRFSGHQFPNYSSELNVNALLLGDSALYLCASSLYPQDINYGYTFGSGTRLTVV.

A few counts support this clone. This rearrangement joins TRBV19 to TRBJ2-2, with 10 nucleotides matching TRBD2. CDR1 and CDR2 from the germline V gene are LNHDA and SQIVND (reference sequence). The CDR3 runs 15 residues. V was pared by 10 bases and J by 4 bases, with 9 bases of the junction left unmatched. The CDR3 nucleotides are TGTGCCACCGAGAGGGCTAGCGGGAGCACCGGGGAGCTGTTTTTT. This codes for CATERASGSTGELFF.

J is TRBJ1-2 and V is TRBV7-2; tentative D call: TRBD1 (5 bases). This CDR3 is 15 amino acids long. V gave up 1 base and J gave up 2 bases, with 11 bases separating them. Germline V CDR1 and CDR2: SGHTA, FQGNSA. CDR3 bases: TGTGCCAGCAGCTTAGGGGGGGTAGCCAACTATGGCTACACCTTC. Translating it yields CASSLGGVANYGYTF.

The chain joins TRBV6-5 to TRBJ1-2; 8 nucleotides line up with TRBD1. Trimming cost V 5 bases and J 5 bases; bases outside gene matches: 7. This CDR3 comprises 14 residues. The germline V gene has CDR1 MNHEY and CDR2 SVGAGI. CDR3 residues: CASSRQGARYGYTF. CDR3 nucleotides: TGTGCCAGCAGTCGGCAGGGGGCTCGATATGGCTACACCTTC.

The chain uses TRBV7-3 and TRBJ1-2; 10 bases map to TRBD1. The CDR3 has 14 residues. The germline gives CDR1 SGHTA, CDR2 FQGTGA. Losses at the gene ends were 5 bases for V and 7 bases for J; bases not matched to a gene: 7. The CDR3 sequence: CASSTGTGDIGYTF. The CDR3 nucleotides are TGTGCCAGCAGCACCGGGACAGGGGATATTGGCTACACCTTC.

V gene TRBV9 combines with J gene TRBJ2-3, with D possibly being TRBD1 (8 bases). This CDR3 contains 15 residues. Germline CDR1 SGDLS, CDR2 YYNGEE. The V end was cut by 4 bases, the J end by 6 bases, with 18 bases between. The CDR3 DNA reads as TGTGCCAGCAGCCCAACAGGGGGGGGTGAGGATACGCAGTATTTT. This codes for CASSPTGGGEDTQYF.